This T cell receptor (beta chain) was sequenced in a study of T cells after yellow fever vaccination. At the level of the study: Fractions low in cell number were prepared with SMART-Seq v4 Ultra Low Input. Study findings and constraints: Detected again after the booster were most primary-vaccination clones, at 95% to 98% CD4 and 70% to 90% CD8. Contaminants from the bulk population, in the form of abundant clonotypes, could be found in FACS-sorted repertoires.

As to this clonotype: Its antigen remains unidentified.

Template-switching 5'RACE yielded the TCR cDNA; a universal primer site and UMIs were added in the process. TCRdb redid the calling of the 5' RACE reads with MiXCR, one entry per CDR3 protein. The table has around 590,000 distinct CDR3 sequences, more than 9% seen once. V lost 5 bases and J 6 bases, leaving 11 bases between the germline ends. The CDR3 totals 12 residues. Germline V gene sequence: CDR1 MNHEY, CDR2 SVGAGI. This sequence originates from a man aged 30 to 45 who received the YFV17D yellow fever vaccine. The gene calls are TRBV6-5 and TRBJ2-7; D unresolved. The material was PBMCs, obtained on the day of the yellow fever booster vaccination. CDR3 loop: CASSNPGFEQYF. CDR3 nucleotides: TGTGCCAGCAGTAATCCGGGCTTCGAGCAGTACTTC.